The sequence of this T cell receptor (beta chain) was determined in a study of CD8 T cells in Susac syndrome. In its sample, this clonotype was seen many times. The multiple sclerosis control cohort comprised treatment-naive individuals presenting with stable or active relapsing-remitting disease. Negative isolation yielded the CD8+ and CD4+ T cells, while FACS enriched the TEMRA cells. CDR3 length equals 15 residues. Germline V CDR1 and CDR2: SGHTA, FQGNSA. V was trimmed by 5 bases and J by 3 bases, leaving 17 bases between them. Random hexamers were used to reverse transcribe roughly 0.5 to 1 ug of RNA. Amplification of TCR beta CDR3 used immunoSEQ multiplex PCR across 54 Vbeta and 13 Jbeta. TCRdb re-derived calls from the immunoSEQ multiplex PCR reads in MiXCR, one entry per CDR3 protein. The top ten clones hold approximately 0.2% of a sample with 250,000 to 300,000 distinct CDR3 sequences, 89% of them seen once.

The chain has TRBV7-2 and TRBJ2-7; TRBD2 is a possible D gene (7 bases). Sequenced: CD8+ T cells from PBMCs. The origin of this receptor is a human donor with multiple sclerosis. The CDR3 spells CASSQDRGGHYEQYF. The CDR3 DNA reads as TGTGCCAGCAGCCAAGATAGGGGGGGGCACTACGAGCAGTACTTC.